Listed here are 25 T cell receptor beta chains from one sample, sequenced in a study of CD8 T cells in ankylosing spondylitis (dated by TCRdb to 2015 to 2018). The library was obtained by 5' RACE. Sequencing was carried out with an Illumina HiSeq 2500. TCRdb cleaned the public reads at Q25 with fastp, built clones with MiXCR and kept in-frame beta chains. Each record represents a unique CDR3 protein, reported with the most common genes and DNA among its rows. The sample table shows around 150,000 distinct CDR3 sequences, and about a sixth are seen once. The ten largest clones capture roughly 8% of the sample. The sequenced sample was blood, either unsorted or a sorted T cell fraction (not recorded which). These receptors were collected from a male donor with ankylosing spondylitis or in good health (not recorded which).

This clonotype was found many times. The chain joins TRBV4-1 to TRBJ1-1; D not certain. The V end was cut by 1 base, the J end by 3 bases, with 12 bases between. In germline, CDR1 is MGHRA, CDR2 YSYEKL. The CDR3 length is 15 residues. This chain's CDR3 is CASSQGHRGDTEAFF. The CDR3 bases are TGCGCCAGCAGCCAAGGGCATCGCGGGGACACTGAAGCTTTCTTT.

This clonotype was detected ten times or more. V gene TRBV29-1 combines with J gene TRBJ2-1, with TRBD1 matching 8 bases. The CDR3 spans 13 residues. Looked up from germline, CDR1 is SQVTM and CDR2 is ANQGSEA. V was clipped by 5 bases and J by 6 bases; unmatched bases: 6. For the CDR3, the DNA is TGCAGCGTTCAATTTGACAGGGGCAATGAGCAGTTCTTC. Residues: CSVQFDRGNEQFF.

This clonotype showed up just a few times. V is TRBV12-3 or TRBV12-4 and J is TRBJ2-2; D possibly corresponds to TRBD1 (6 bases). There are 14 residues in the CDR3. Trimming pared 5 bases from V and 4 bases from J, leaving 11 bases between. CDR3 nucleotides: TGTGCCAGCAGTGCCACAGGGAGCACCGGGGAGCTGTTTTTT. Amino acids: CASSATGSTGELFF.

This clonotype was recorded at least ten times. The chain recombines TRBV10-3 with TRBJ2-1; 9 bases match TRBD2. Germline V gene data show CDR1 as ENHRY and CDR2 as SYGVKD. V lost 6 bases, J lost 13 bases, and 4 bases stayed unmatched. This CDR3 comprises 11 residues. In DNA, the CDR3 is TGTGCCATCAGGGGGACTAGCCTCCAGTTCTTC. Protein: CAIRGTSLQFF.

In this sample, this clonotype turned up many times. This sequence joins TRBV3-1 and TRBJ2-1; D might be TRBD2 (6 bases). CDR3 size: 15 residues. Trimming pared 8 bases from V and 10 bases from J, leaving 24 bases between. Germline V gives CDR1 LGHDT, CDR2 YNNKEL (reference sequence). The CDR3 DNA is TGTGCCAGCCAAAAGTTGGACGGGGGAAGTGAGGAGCAGTTCTTC. Protein sequence: CASQKLDGGSEEQFF.

This clonotype appeared a few times. The chain is built from TRBV5-5 and TRBJ1-6; TRBD1 might be the D (5 bases). CDR1 and CDR2 (germline): SGHKS, YYEKEE (reference sequence). The V gene lost 0 bases and the J gene lost 6 bases, with 13 bases spanning the gap. The CDR3 extends over 16 amino acids. CDR3 nucleotide sequence: TGTGCCAGCAGCTTGGGTGCGGGGCTAGTTAATTCACCCCTCCACTTT. Translation: CASSLGAGLVNSPLHF.

There are a few counts of this clonotype. The rearrangement joins TRBV27 to TRBJ1-4; D is uncertain. Germline V CDR1 and CDR2: MNHEY, SMNVEV (reference sequence). The CDR3 extends over 14 amino acids. V was pared by 5 bases and J by 5 bases, with 12 bases between. CDR3 residues: CASSPFGWNEKLFF. DNA of the CDR3: TGTGCCAGCAGTCCATTTGGCTGGAATGAAAAACTGTTTTTT. The variable domain in full, completed from reference TRBV27 and TRBJ1-4, reads EAQVTQNPRYLITVTGKKLTVTCSQNMNHEYMSWYRQDPGLGLRQIYYSMNVEVTDKGDVPEGYKVSRKEKRNFPLILESPSPNQTSLYFCASSPFGWNEKLFFGSGTQLSVL.

V gene TRBV12-3 or TRBV12-4 combines with J gene TRBJ2-3; 8 bases are shared with TRBD1. CDR3 length: 16 amino acids. The trim removed 5 bases at V and 3 bases at J, leaving 10 bases unmatched. The CDR3 DNA is TGTGCCAGCAGTCCCCCAGGGGGCGGGCTAACAGATACGCAGTATTTT. Protein: CASSPPGGGLTDTQYF.

DNA for the CDR3: TGTGCCACCAGCAGAAGTCGGGGACGATCAGGAAACACCATATATTTT. The encoded protein is CATSRSRGRSGNTIYF. The chain uses TRBV15 and TRBJ1-3, with D possibly matching TRBD1 (5 bases). Germline CDR1 is LNHNV and CDR2 is YYDKDF (reference sequence). The V end lost 2 bases, the J end lost 4 bases, and 15 bases lay between the germline ends. This CDR3 has 16 amino acids.

There are a few counts of this clonotype. The rearrangement joins TRBV7-2 to TRBJ1-1; D ambiguous. V was pared by 1 base and J by 3 bases, with 6 bases between. From germline, CDR1 is SGHTA and CDR2 FQGNSA. The CDR3 contains 13 residues. CDR3 in DNA: TGTGCCAGCAGCTTAGAGATCTACACTGAAGCTTTCTTT. Its protein product is CASSLEIYTEAFF.

This clonotype has a count of ten or more. V is TRBV4-2 and J is TRBJ2-5; the match to TRBD2 covers 9 bases. CDR3 length equals 15 residues. Germline V gene lookup returns CDR1 LGHNA and CDR2 YNFKEQ. With V trimmed by 3 bases and J by 5 bases, 7 bases remained unmatched. In nucleotides, the CDR3 is TGTGCCAGCAGCCAGGGACTAGCCCTAAGCGAGACCCAGTACTTC. Its protein is CASSQGLALSETQYF.

This chain joins TRBV28 and TRBJ2-7; 9 nucleotides match TRBD1. V gave up 4 bases and J gave up 1 base; unmatched junction bases: 8. In germline, CDR1 is MDHEN, CDR2 SYDVKM. The CDR3 contains 16 residues. The CDR3 coding sequence is TGTGCCAGCAGTTCGACCGGGACAGGGTCATCCTACGAGCAGTACTTC. Amino acids: CASSSTGTGSSYEQYF.

This clonotype has just a few counts. The CDR3 protein is CSVEGRGTGELFF. The CDR3 nucleotides read TGCAGCGTTGAGGGCAGGGGCACCGGGGAGCTGTTTTTT. V and J are TRBV29-1 and TRBJ2-2, with a weak D call TRBD1 (6 bases). The V and J ends lost 3 bases and 4 bases respectively, with 9 bases between them. Germline CDR1 reads SQVTM; CDR2 reads ANQGSEA. There are 13 residues in the CDR3.

This clonotype was seen at least ten times. CDR3 residues: CSARVGTIGTDTQYF. The CDR3 DNA reads as TGCAGTGCTAGAGTGGGGACCATTGGCACAGATACGCAGTATTTT. The J gene is TRBJ2-3, the V gene TRBV20-1; D may be TRBD1 or TRBD2 (5 bases each). Germline V gene sequence: CDR1 DFQATT, CDR2 SNEGSKA (reference sequence). V shed 1 base and J shed 1 base, with 12 bases lying between them. The length of the CDR3 is 15 residues.

Ten or more counts support this clonotype. This rearrangement joins TRBV7-8 to TRBJ1-1, with D uncertain. Trimming removed 2 bases at V and 4 bases at J, with 11 bases between. Looked up from germline, CDR1 is SGHVS and CDR2 is FQNEAQ. The CDR3 spans 14 residues. The CDR3 loop reads CASSLTVRATEAFF. CDR3 sequence (DNA): TGTGCCAGCAGCTTAACCGTAAGGGCCACTGAAGCTTTCTTT.

This clonotype was observed at least ten times. This chain connects TRBV20-1 to TRBJ2-7; D uncertain. V was trimmed by 6 bases and J by 5 bases, leaving 11 bases between them. From germline, CDR1 is DFQATT and CDR2 SNEGSKA (reference sequence). The CDR3 totals 11 residues. Written as DNA, the CDR3 is TGCAGTGCCTTTGGGGTCAACGAGCAGTACTTC. Protein sequence: CSAFGVNEQYF.

The chain employs TRBV7-2 and TRBJ2-3, with TRBD2 identical over 13 bases. The trim removed 6 bases at V and 7 bases at J, leaving 10 bases unmatched. The V gene's germline CDR1 is SGHTA and CDR2 FQGNSA. The CDR3 runs 16 residues. CDR3 protein: CASSRGGLAGMYTQYF. Here the CDR3 DNA reads TGTGCCAGCAGTAGAGGGGGACTAGCGGGAATGTATACGCAGTATTTT.

This clonotype was counted at least ten times. V gene TRBV15 combines with J gene TRBJ1-5, with D unclear. Germline loops: CDR1 LNHNV, CDR2 YYDKDF (reference sequence). The CDR3 has 19 amino acids. V lost 0 bases to trimming and J lost 2 bases, with 20 bases between them. In nucleotides, the CDR3 is TGTGCCACCAGCAGAGATTCGTCCGTGAGTTTATCGGGCAATCAGCCCCAGCATTTT. Translation gives CATSRDSSVSLSGNQPQHF.

This clonotype has just a few counts. The gene calls are TRBV5-1 and TRBJ2-3; a weak D match, TRBD1 (6 bases). V shed 4 bases and J shed 5 bases, with 20 bases lying between them. The CDR3 has 16 amino acids. Germline V CDR1 and CDR2: SGHRS, YFSETQ. CDR3 nucleotide sequence: TGCGCCAGCAGCCCAAACCGGGACATTTCGATAGATACGCAGTATTTT. Translation: CASSPNRDISIDTQYF.

This clonotype was detected many times. The chain links TRBV14 to TRBJ2-1, with 8 bases matching TRBD2. The junction had 4 bases not matched to a gene; V was cut back by 3 bases and J by 6 bases. The CDR3 spans 14 residues. CDR1 is SGHDN and CDR2 is FVKESK in the germline V gene. The CDR3 sequence: CASSQNSGINEQFF. DNA of the CDR3: TGTGCCAGCAGCCAGAATAGCGGGATCAATGAGCAGTTCTTC.

This clonotype was seen a few times. The chain couples TRBV5-1 to TRBJ1-2; D perhaps matches TRBD1 (5 bases). V was trimmed by 3 bases and J by 1 base, leaving 13 bases between them. The CDR3 covers 15 residues. The germline gives CDR1 SGHRS, CDR2 YFSETQ. The chain's CDR3 is CASSYERGVNYGYTF. As DNA, the CDR3 is TGCGCCAGCAGCTACGAAAGAGGGGTTAACTATGGCTACACCTTC.

A few counts support this clonotype. The chain uses TRBV20-1 and TRBJ2-1; 13 nucleotides line up with TRBD2. CDR1 and CDR2 from the germline V gene are DFQATT and SNEGSKA (reference sequence). The ends lost 4 bases at V and 4 bases at J; junction bases unmatched: 7. The CDR3 extends over 16 amino acids. The CDR3 sequence is CSATRTSGSWYNEQFF. Written as DNA, the CDR3 is TGCAGTGCTACGCGGACTAGCGGGAGTTGGTACAATGAGCAGTTCTTC.

At least ten counts were recorded for this clonotype. This chain joins TRBV20-1 and TRBJ2-1; D unclear. V was clipped by 6 bases and J by 6 bases, with 12 bases between them. This CDR3 comprises 12 residues. In germline, CDR1 is DFQATT, CDR2 SNEGSKA (reference sequence). The CDR3 DNA reads TGCAGTGCCGTGTTTCGGATCAATGAGCAGTTCTTC. The encoded protein is CSAVFRINEQFF.

This clonotype has a handful of counts. The genes are TRBV5-1 and TRBJ2-3; 12 bases match TRBD1. The germline V gene has CDR1 SGHRS and CDR2 YFSETQ. V shed 4 bases and J 7 bases; nucleotides not matched to a gene: 4. The CDR3 runs to 14 residues. The CDR3 DNA reads as TGCGCCAGCAGCCCGGGACAGGGGGCAAATACGCAGTATTTT. This sequence encodes CASSPGQGANTQYF.

This clonotype was observed at least ten times. The CDR3 region has the DNA TGCAGTGCCACGAGAGGGTGGACTAGTGGGGAAAGCTCCTACAATGAGCAGTTCTTC. Translating gives CSATRGWTSGESSYNEQFF. The J gene is TRBJ2-1, the V gene TRBV20-1, with 7 bases lining up with TRBD2. Trimming took 6 bases from V and 0 from J; bases not matched to a gene: 20. In germline, CDR1 is DFQATT, CDR2 SNEGSKA (reference sequence). CDR3 size: 19 residues.